The 19 T cell receptor beta chains presented below share a single source sample, sequenced in a study of shared T cell receptors in the human thymus. The assay was immunoSEQ multiplex PCR, and TCRdb's table has in-frame clones only and misses some. The sample consists of more than 550,000 clones, around 87% of them appearing once. These data also formed part of another study, on human thymus T cells.

The source material was thymocytes. Receptors originate from a boy less than two years old with a congenital heart defect.

About this clone itself: The germline gene is not matched at one end of the junction; a read error may be the cause. The chain uses TRBV7-7 and TRBJ1-5, with D perhaps TRBD1 (6 bases). Germline V lookup: CDR1 SSHAT, CDR2 FNYEAQ (reference sequence). The CDR3 runs 17 residues. The CDR3 region is CASSFPIGLGANQPQHF. In DNA, the CDR3 is TGTGCTAGCAGCTTTCCGATAGGGTTGGGGGCCAATCAGCCCCAGCATTTT.

The chain carries TRBV7-4 and TRBJ1-2; D is uncertain. V was clipped by 5 bases and J by 8 bases, with 6 bases between them. The CDR3 sequence is 10 residues long. Looked up from germline, CDR1 is SGHVT and CDR2 is SQSDAQ. CDR3 sequence: CASSPSGYTF. CDR3 nucleotide sequence: TGTGCCAGCAGCCCGTCGGGCTACACCTTC.

The J gene is TRBJ2-7, the V gene TRBV11-3; 7 bases fit TRBD2. Trimming removed 10 bases from V and 2 bases from J; junction bases left unmatched: 11. The germline gives CDR1 SGHNT, CDR2 YENEEA. This CDR3 is 14 amino acids long. As DNA, the CDR3 is TGTGCCAACTCTCCAATAGGGACTACCTACGAGCAGTACTTC. Translating gives CANSPIGTTYEQYF. The whole variable domain, remainder taken from reference TRBV11-3 and TRBJ2-7, is EAGVVQSPRYKIIEKKQPVAFWCNPISGHNTLYWYLQNLGQGPELLIRYENEEAVDDSQLPKDRFSAERLKGVDSTLKIQPAELGDSAVYLCANSPIGTTYEQYFGPGTRLTVT.

The chain employs TRBV15 and TRBJ2-1; 13 bases are a match to TRBD2. The trim removed 0 bases at V and 3 bases at J, leaving 8 bases unmatched. Germline V lookup: CDR1 LNHNV, CDR2 YYDKDF (reference sequence). This CDR3 spans 19 amino acids. The DNA of the CDR3 is TGTGCCACCAGCAGAGATGAACTAGCGGGGGGGACCTACTACAATGAGCAGTTCTTC. Translating it yields CATSRDELAGGTYYNEQFF. The variable domain in full, completed from reference TRBV15 and TRBJ2-1, reads DAMVIQNPRYQVTQFGKPVTLSCSQTLNHNVMYWYQQKSSQAPKLLFHYYDKDFNNEADTPDNFQSRRPNTSFCFLDIRSPGLGDTAMYLCATSRDELAGGTYYNEQFFGPGTRLTVL.

J is TRBJ1-3 and V is TRBV13; tentatively, D is TRBD1 (6 bases). V lost 5 bases to trimming and J lost 0 bases, with 20 bases between them. The CDR3 is made up of 18 amino acids. Germline-derived CDR1 and CDR2 are PRHDT and FYEKMQ (reference sequence). The CDR3 sequence: CASSRRQVAPSSGNTIYF. In nucleotides, the CDR3 is TGTGCCAGCAGCCGTCGACAGGTAGCTCCCTCCTCTGGAAACACCATATATTTT.

The J gene is TRBJ1-5, the V gene TRBV10-3; no clear D gene. This CDR3 has 14 residues. The ends were cut back, 4 bases at V and 8 bases at J, with 15 bases in the middle. CDR1 and CDR2 (germline): ENHRY, SYGVKD. The CDR3 spells CAISGQAGIEPQHF. CDR3 nucleotide sequence: TGTGCCATCAGTGGGCAGGCGGGTATTGAGCCCCAGCATTTT.

The chain recombines TRBV5-8 with TRBJ1-5, with 7 bases fitting TRBD1. This CDR3 has 19 amino acids. Germline-derived CDR1 and CDR2 are SGHTS and YDEGEE. With V trimmed by 4 bases and J by 1 base, 17 bases remained unmatched. CDR3 in amino acids: CASSLEPKTGAPSNQPQHF. CDR3 DNA: TGTGCCAGCAGCCTTGAACCCAAAACAGGGGCTCCGAGCAATCAGCCCCAGCATTTT. Full variable domain (missing parts from reference TRBV5-8 and TRBJ1-5): EAGVTQSPTHLIKTRGQQATLRCSPISGHTSVYWYQQALGLGLQFLLWYDEGEERNRGNFPPRFSGRQFPNYSSELNVNALELEDSALYLCASSLEPKTGAPSNQPQHFGDGTRLSIL.

The sample holds one count of this clone. The V gene is TRBV4-3, the J gene TRBJ1-5; 7 positions agree with TRBD1. The trim removed 1 base at V and 6 bases at J, leaving 15 bases unmatched. The CDR3 contains 18 residues. Germline CDR1 LGHNA, CDR2 YSLEER. CDR3 residues: CASSQVRDSKGVGQPQHF. The CDR3 coding sequence is TGCGCCAGCAGCCAAGTCCGGGACAGCAAAGGCGTCGGTCAGCCCCAGCATTTT.

V gene TRBV28 combines with J gene TRBJ1-5, with 10 bases fitting TRBD1. J lost 7 bases, V lost 5 bases, and 5 bases had no gene match. Germline CDR1 is MDHEN and CDR2 is SYDVKM. This CDR3 is 14 amino acids long. CDR3 protein: CASSIGTGDQPQHF. The CDR3, as DNA: TGTGCCAGCAGTATCGGGACAGGGGACCAGCCCCAGCATTTT.

CDR3 in amino acids: CASSLESRGASEQFF. CDR3 bases: TGCGCCAGCAGCTTGGAATCGCGGGGGGCGAGTGAGCAGTTCTTC. The J gene is TRBJ2-1, the V gene TRBV5-1; 8 nucleotides line up with TRBD2. This CDR3 has 15 amino acids. Trimming removed 0 bases from V and 9 bases from J; junction bases left unmatched: 8. The germline CDR1 and CDR2 sequences are SGHRS and YFSETQ.

The chain couples TRBV4-1 to TRBJ2-7, with D possibly TRBD2 on 5 matching bases. The CDR3 is 15 amino acids. Germline CDR1 is MGHRA and CDR2 is YSYEKL. With 4 bases removed from V and 3 bases from J, the gap between germline ends came to 16 bases. This CDR3 is CASSPLLDLVYEQYF. The DNA of the CDR3 is TGCGCCAGCAGCCCACTCTTGGACTTGGTCTACGAGCAGTACTTC.

V usage is TRBV7-6 and J usage is TRBJ2-1; possibly TRBD2 for D (6 bases). V was cut by 5 bases and J by 0 bases, with 23 bases left in between. There are 19 residues in the CDR3. Germline lookup yields CDR1 SGHVS and CDR2 FNYEAQ. This chain's CDR3 is CASSPAPSSVKHSYNEQFF. The CDR3 DNA follows: TGTGCCAGCAGCCCGGCACCCTCTAGCGTAAAACACTCCTACAATGAGCAGTTCTTC.

This chain links TRBV9 with TRBJ2-2; TRBD2 matches at 14 bases. Germline assignment: CDR1 SGDLS and CDR2 YYNGEE. The CDR3 loop spans 16 amino acids. V shed 4 bases and J 5 bases; nucleotides not matched to a gene: 4. DNA of the CDR3: TGTGCCAGCAGCCCGACTAGCGGGAGGGTTACCGGGGAGCTGTTTTTT. Protein sequence: CASSPTSGRVTGELFF.

This sequence joins TRBV7-9 and TRBJ1-1, with D tentatively TRBD1 (6 bases). The CDR3 covers 16 residues. Germline V gene data show CDR1 as SEHNR and CDR2 as FQNEAQ (reference sequence). With 5 bases removed from V and 0 bases from J, the gap between germline ends came to 16 bases. The CDR3 bases are TGTGCCAGCAGCACGGACAGTGGGATTCTGAACACTGAAGCTTTCTTT. It yields the protein CASSTDSGILNTEAFF.

The chain links TRBV25-1 to TRBJ2-3; 11 bases match TRBD1. The CDR3 has 16 residues. The junction had 5 bases not matched to a gene; V was cut back by 4 bases and J by 2 bases. In germline, CDR1 is MGHDK, CDR2 SYGVNS. The CDR3 nucleotides read TGTGCCAGCAGTGTGTTCGGACAGGGGGCCACAGATACGCAGTATTTT. It codes for CASSVFGQGATDTQYF.

Concerning this clone itself: The same CDR3 can be traced to other DNA sequences in this sample. The chain joins TRBV7-9 to TRBJ2-5; TRBD2 aligns across 7 bases. The CDR3 covers 12 residues. Germline V gives CDR1 SEHNR, CDR2 FQNEAQ (reference sequence). The J segment lost 5 bases and the V segment lost 3 bases, leaving 0 bases of the junction unmatched. CDR3 sequence reads: CASSFGGETQYF. The DNA of the CDR3 is TGTGCCAGCAGCTTCGGGGGGGAGACCCAGTACTTC.

The J gene is TRBJ2-7, the V gene TRBV28; TRBD2 matches at 9 bases. Germline CDR1 is MDHEN and CDR2 is SYDVKM. CDR3 length: 14 amino acids. With 4 bases clipped from V and 4 bases from J, the junction kept 5 bases outside the gene matches. CDR3 bases: TGTGCCAGCAGTTGGGCGGGGGGGATTTACGAGCAGTACTTC. It is translated as CASSWAGGIYEQYF.

The J gene is TRBJ2-1, the V gene TRBV4-1, with TRBD1 matching 8 bases. Losses at the gene ends were 0 bases for V and 6 bases for J; bases not matched to a gene: 4. The CDR3 is 15 residues long. CDR1 is MGHRA, CDR2 YSYEKL, per germline. CDR3 loop: CASSQDDRGTNEQFF. CDR3 in DNA: TGCGCCAGCAGCCAAGACGACAGGGGAACCAATGAGCAGTTCTTC.

V and J are TRBV7-8 and TRBJ1-1; the D gene is possibly TRBD1 (6 bases). CDR1 and CDR2 (germline): SGHVS, FQNEAQ. The CDR3 consists of 13 residues. The V end lost 2 bases, the J end lost 6 bases, and 10 bases lay between the germline ends. The CDR3 region is CASSLRGIPEAFF. In DNA form, the CDR3 reads TGTGCCAGCAGCTTAAGGGGGATACCTGAAGCTTTCTTT.